The rows below give T cell receptor beta chains drawn from one sample of a study of vaccination and CD4 T cells after COVID-19. MiXCR was run by TCRdb on the PCR reads, yielding one entry per CDR3 protein. The top ten clones hold roughly 9% of a sample with roughly 20,000 distinct CDR3 sequences, over 45% of them seen once. Their antigen targets remain unknown. Sequenced input: CD4+ T cells from blood, cultured in vitro. The receptors originated from a human donor who had recovered from COVID-19. The CDR3 runs from the conserved cysteine through the conserved F or W. A D gene is named only where the DNA matches it firmly. For some rows the clone size is stated as once, few or many, or as a class when expanded; others skip it.

>few|NA|TRBV19|TRBJ1-2
CASSIWGDYGYTF
TGTGCCAGTAGTATTTGGGGGGACTATGGCTACACCTTC
>once|NA|TRBV9|TRBJ1-1
CASSVGRGEAFF
TGTGCCAGCAGCGTAGGGCGGGGGGAAGCTTTCTTT
>NA|TRBD1|TRBV5-1|TRBJ1-6
CASSGQDYNSPLHF
TGCGCCAGCAGCGGACAGGACTATAATTCACCCCTCCACTTT
>NA|TRBD1|TRBV5-1|TRBJ1-1
CASSLRTGRLDTEAFF
TGCGCCAGCAGCCTTAGGACAGGCCGCCTGGACACTGAAGCTTTCTTT
>NA|TRBD2|TRBV27|TRBJ2-3
CASSLSAAGGDTQYF
TGTGCCAGCAGTTTATCGGCTGCGGGAGGAGATACGCAGTATTTT
>few|NA|TRBV19|TRBJ2-5
CASSIGAETQYF
TGTGCCAGTAGTATAGGGGCGGAGACCCAGTACTTC
>NA|TRBD1|TRBV6-1|TRBJ1-1
CASRQGARTEAFF
TGTGCCAGCAGGCAGGGGGCGCGGACTGAAGCTTTCTTT
>once|TRBD2|TRBV7-3|TRBJ2-7
CASIPLGASGREHNYEQYF
TGTGCCAGCATCCCACTTGGGGCTAGCGGGAGAGAACATAACTACGAGCAGTACTTC
>once|NA|TRBV2|TRBJ1-5
CASSVKGNQPQHF
TGTGCCAGCAGTGTTAAAGGGAATCAGCCCCAGCATTTT
>NA|NA|TRBV3-1|TRBJ1-1
CASSQDGMNTEAFF
TGTGCCAGCAGCCAAGACGGGATGAACACTGAAGCTTTCTTT
>NA|NA|TRBV20-1|TRBJ1-1
CSASKQLNTEAFF
TGCAGTGCTAGTAAACAGCTGAACACTGAAGCTTTCTTT
>NA|NA|TRBV7-2|TRBJ2-3
CASSPQRADTQYF
TGTGCCAGCAGCCCCCAAAGGGCAGATACGCAGTATTTT
>NA|NA|TRBV21-1|TRBJ1-5
CASSKGTLSNQPQHF
TGTGCCAGCAGCAAAGGGACACTTAGCAATCAGCCCCAGCATTTT
>NA|NA|TRBV21-1|TRBJ2-7
CASSKVAGGAYEQYF
NA
>NA|TRBD1|TRBV5-4|TRBJ1-1
CASSEGQGNTEAFF
TGTGCCAGCAGCGAGGGACAGGGAAACACTGAAGCTTTCTTT
>few|NA|TRBV11-2|TRBJ1-2
CASSPGGGGGYTF
TGTGCCAGCAGCCCGGGGGGCGGGGGCGGCTACACCTTC
>NA|NA|TRBV10-3|TRBJ2-7
CAISESPATPGEQYF
TGTGCCATCAGTGAGTCCCCGGCTACTCCTGGCGAGCAGTACTTC
>NA|TRBD1|TRBV28|TRBJ2-3
CASSQGRGQGADTQYF
TGTGCCAGCAGTCAAGGGCGCGGACAGGGGGCAGATACGCAGTATTTT
>NA|NA|TRBV6-1|TRBJ1-5
CASSALGGFGQPQHF
TGTGCCAGCAGTGCCCTCGGGGGTTTCGGTCAGCCCCAGCATTTT
>few|NA|TRBV12-3/TRBV12-4|TRBJ2-2
CASSGNTGELFF
TGTGCCAGCAGCGGGAACACCGGGGAGCTGTTTTTT
>NA|TRBD2|TRBV7-7|TRBJ2-5
CASSLLLAGNQETQYF
TGTGCTAGCAGCTTATTACTAGCGGGGAACCAAGAGACCCAGTACTTC
>NA|NA|TRBV6-1|TRBJ1-1
CASSTTVNAEAFF
TGTGCCAGCAGTACGACAGTTAACGCTGAAGCTTTCTTT
>NA|NA|TRBV19|TRBJ2-2
CASSGGQGRTGELFF
TGTGCCAGTAGTGGGGGTCAGGGGCGCACCGGGGAGCTGTTTTTT
>few|NA|TRBV7-8|TRBJ1-1
CASSLRQPNTEAFF
TGTGCCAGCAGCTTAAGGCAGCCGAACACTGAAGCTTTCTTT
>few|NA|TRBV12-3/TRBV12-4|TRBJ2-3
CASVGPTDTQYF
TGTGCCAGCGTAGGGCCCACAGATACGCAGTATTTT
>NA|NA|TRBV19|TRBJ2-5
CASGQETQYF
TGTGCCAGTGGGCAAGAGACCCAGTACTTC
>few|NA|TRBV20-1|TRBJ1-1
CSARDRGKGGTEAFF
TGCAGTGCTAGAGATCGTGGTAAGGGGGGAACTGAAGCTTTCTTT
>NA|NA|TRBV27|TRBJ2-5
CASSSWAQQETQYF
TGTGCCAGCAGTTCGTGGGCCCAACAAGAGACCCAGTACTTC
>few|TRBD1|TRBV19|TRBJ1-2
CASRPVRQGGPYGYTF
TGTGCCAGTAGACCCGTCCGACAGGGAGGACCGTATGGCTACACCTTC
>few|NA|TRBV12-3/TRBV12-4|TRBJ1-1
CATRNRRGKAFF
TGTGCCACCAGAAACCGGCGGGGGAAAGCTTTCTTT
>few|TRBD1|TRBV15|TRBJ1-2
CATSRGMTGRVNGYTF
TGTGCCACCAGCAGGGGAATGACAGGGAGAGTCAATGGCTACACCTTC
>few|NA|TRBV6-2/TRBV6-3|TRBJ1-1
CASRGVGYGDTEAFF
TGTGCCAGCAGAGGGGTTGGCTACGGGGACACTGAAGCTTTCTTT
>NA|NA|TRBV28|TRBJ1-1
CASSPRGELQSPEAFF
TGTGCCAGCAGTCCTAGGGGAGAGCTACAGAGCCCTGAAGCTTTCTTT
>NA|TRBD1|TRBV6-2/TRBV6-3|TRBJ2-3
CASTHRTGGTDTQYF
TGTGCCAGCACCCACCGGACAGGGGGAACAGATACGCAGTATTTT
>NA|TRBD2|TRBV7-2|TRBJ2-2
CASSTRTSGIIDTGELFF
TGTGCCAGCAGCACCCGGACTAGCGGGATAATTGACACCGGGGAGCTGTTTTTT
>NA|NA|TRBV24-1|TRBJ1-1
CATRDSRKNTEAFF
TGTGCCACCAGAGACAGTCGGAAGAACACTGAAGCTTTCTTT
>NA|TRBD1|TRBV6-1|TRBJ2-3
CATTQRGGTGATDTQYF
TGTGCCACCACTCAAAGGGGCGGGACAGGGGCCACAGATACGCAGTATTTT
>NA|TRBD2|TRBV6-1|TRBJ2-4
CASSGGLADLKNIQYF
TGTGCCAGCAGTGGTGGACTAGCGGACCTCAAAAACATTCAGTACTTC
>NA|NA|TRBV20-1|TRBJ1-1
CSARDRAADTEAFF
TGCAGTGCTAGAGATAGGGCAGCCGACACTGAAGCTTTCTTT
>NA|TRBD1|TRBV6-1|TRBJ1-2
CASKPPDRFSYGYTF
TGTGCCAGCAAACCCCCGGACAGGTTCAGCTATGGCTACACCTTC
>NA|TRBD2|TRBV5-1|TRBJ2-7
CASSLRTSLSSGQYF
TGCGCCAGCAGCTTACGGACTAGCTTATCGTCTGGGCAGTACTTC
>NA|TRBD1|TRBV18|TRBJ1-1
CASSLGQGGFAEAFF
TGTGCCAGCTCTCTAGGACAGGGAGGGTTCGCTGAAGCTTTCTTT
>few|NA|TRBV29-1|TRBJ1-1
CSVAAADYTEAFF
TGCAGCGTTGCGGCCGCAGATTACACTGAAGCTTTCTTT
>NA|TRBD1|TRBV7-8|TRBJ1-6
CASSLVGAGGSSPLHF
TGTGCCAGCAGCTTAGTAGGGGCAGGGGGTAGTTCACCCCTCCACTTT
>NA|NA|TRBV5-1|TRBJ2-7
CASSLEGTYYEQYF
TGCGCCAGCAGCTTGGAAGGCACCTACTACGAGCAGTACTTC
>NA|NA|TRBV20-1|TRBJ1-2
CSARSFGRGYGYTF
TGCAGTGCTAGGAGCTTTGGCAGAGGTTATGGCTACACCTTC
>NA|TRBD1|TRBV5-4|TRBJ1-6
CASSLPTGGQDSPLHF
TGTGCCAGCAGCCTACCGACAGGGGGACAGGATTCACCCCTCCACTTT
>few|NA|TRBV6-1|TRBJ1-6
CASRTVRIPNYNSPLHF
TGTGCCAGCCGGACAGTCAGAATCCCGAACTATAATTCACCCCTCCACTTT
>NA|NA|TRBV11-2|TRBJ2-1
CASSPLRTVNEQFF
TGTGCCAGCAGCCCCCTAAGGACTGTCAATGAGCAGTTCTTC
>NA|NA|TRBV20-1|TRBJ2-2
CSGLQGNTGELFF
TGCAGTGGTCTACAGGGTAACACCGGGGAGCTGTTTTTT
>NA|TRBD1|TRBV2|TRBJ2-7
CASRDRGYEQYF
TGTGCCAGCAGGGACAGGGGATACGAGCAGTACTTC
>few|NA|TRBV6-5|TRBJ1-2
CASSYSGGVGTGYTF
TGTGCCAGCAGTTACTCAGGTGGGGTAGGCACCGGCTACACCTTC
>NA|NA|TRBV10-1|TRBJ2-3
CASSQGGQAGDTQYF
TGCGCCAGCAGCCAGGGAGGACAGGCGGGAGATACGCAGTATTTT